This T cell receptor (beta chain) was captured in a study of metastatic and nonmetastatic thyroid tumors. Study information: Malignant thyroid and benign thyroid patients provided blood and tumor or nodule tissue whose repertoires were compared. General study results and limits: Malignant thyroid tumors reportedly had TCR beta diversity that was significantly higher than in benign nodules, in blood and tumor.

In the source study's methods: CDR3 was compared across clinicopathological groups, and the resulting differences were used to build a distant-metastasis classifier for papillary thyroid cancer. Using MiXCR, TCRdb re-called clones from the PCR reads. TCRdb's processing, not the authors' own work, is the source of the V and J calls. Among approximately 7,000 clones, 18% were seen once, and the ten largest hold around 24%. V lost 0 bases and J 4 bases, leaving 4 bases between the germline ends. Germline V gene sequence: CDR1 SGDLS, CDR2 YYNGEE. The CDR3 loop spans 12 amino acids. On this clone: Its antigen is unidentified.

Before thyroid surgery, none of the patients had received any treatment. The receptor was derived from a male donor with papillary thyroid cancer or a benign thyroid nodule (not recorded which). Some clones in this sample may be carry-over from other donors' samples. The source material was adjacent normal tissue. The chain recombines TRBV9 with TRBJ1-1; no reliable D call. The CDR3 nucleotides read TGTGCCAGCAGCGTAGCTGGCACTGAAGCTTTCTTT. It yields the protein CASSVAGTEAFF.